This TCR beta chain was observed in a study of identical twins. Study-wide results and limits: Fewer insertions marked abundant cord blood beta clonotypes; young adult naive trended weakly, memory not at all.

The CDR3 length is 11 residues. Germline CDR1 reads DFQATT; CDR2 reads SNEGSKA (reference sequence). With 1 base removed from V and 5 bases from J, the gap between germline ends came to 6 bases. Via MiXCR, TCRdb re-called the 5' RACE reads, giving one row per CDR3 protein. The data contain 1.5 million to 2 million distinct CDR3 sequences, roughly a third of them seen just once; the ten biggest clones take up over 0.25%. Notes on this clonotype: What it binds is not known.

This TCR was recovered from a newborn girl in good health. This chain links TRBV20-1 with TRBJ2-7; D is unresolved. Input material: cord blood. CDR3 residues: CSARVGHEQYF. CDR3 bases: TGCAGTGCTAGAGTTGGCCACGAGCAGTACTTC.